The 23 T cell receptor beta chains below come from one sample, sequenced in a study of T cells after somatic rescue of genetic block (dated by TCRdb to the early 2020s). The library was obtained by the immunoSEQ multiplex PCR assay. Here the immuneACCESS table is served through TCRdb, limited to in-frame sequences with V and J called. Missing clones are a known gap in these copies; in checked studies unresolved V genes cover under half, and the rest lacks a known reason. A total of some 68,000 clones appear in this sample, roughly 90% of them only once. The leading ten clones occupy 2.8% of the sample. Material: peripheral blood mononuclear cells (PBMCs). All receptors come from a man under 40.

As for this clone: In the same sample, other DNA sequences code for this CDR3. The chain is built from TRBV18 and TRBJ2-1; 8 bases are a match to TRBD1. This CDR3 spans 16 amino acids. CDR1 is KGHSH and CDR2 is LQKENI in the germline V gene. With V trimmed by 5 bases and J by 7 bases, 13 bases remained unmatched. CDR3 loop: CASSSADRDGRNEQFF. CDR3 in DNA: TGTGCCAGCTCATCCGCGGACAGGGACGGGCGGAATGAGCAGTTCTTC.

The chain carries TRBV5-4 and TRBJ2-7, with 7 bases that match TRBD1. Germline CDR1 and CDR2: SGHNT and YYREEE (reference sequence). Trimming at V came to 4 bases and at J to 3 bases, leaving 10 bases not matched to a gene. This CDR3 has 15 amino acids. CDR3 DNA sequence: TGTGCCAGCAGCGGCGCCGGGACAGAAGTCTACGAGCAGTACTTC. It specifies CASSGAGTEVYEQYF. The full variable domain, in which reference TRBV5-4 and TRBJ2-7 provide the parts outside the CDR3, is ETGVTQSPTHLIKTRGQQVTLRCSSQSGHNTVSWYQQALGQGPQFIFQYYREEENGRGNFPPRFSGLQFPNYSSELNVNALELDDSALYLCASSGAGTEVYEQYFGPGTRLTVT.

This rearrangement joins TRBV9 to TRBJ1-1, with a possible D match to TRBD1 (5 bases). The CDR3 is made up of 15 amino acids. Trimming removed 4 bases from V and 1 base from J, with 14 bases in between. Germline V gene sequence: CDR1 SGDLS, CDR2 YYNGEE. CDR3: CASSPRGLGNTEAFF. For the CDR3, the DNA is TGTGCCAGCAGCCCCCGGGGACTGGGGAACACTGAAGCTTTCTTT.

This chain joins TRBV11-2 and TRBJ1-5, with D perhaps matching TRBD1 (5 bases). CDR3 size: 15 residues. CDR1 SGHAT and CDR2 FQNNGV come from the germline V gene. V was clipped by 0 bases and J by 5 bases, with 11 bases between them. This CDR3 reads CASSLDSGHHQPQHF. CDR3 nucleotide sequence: TGTGCCAGCAGCTTAGATTCAGGGCATCATCAGCCCCAGCATTTT.

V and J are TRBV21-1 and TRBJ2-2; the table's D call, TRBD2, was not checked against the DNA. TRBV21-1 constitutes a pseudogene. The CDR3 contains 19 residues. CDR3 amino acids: CASKLSRASGRGNTGELFF. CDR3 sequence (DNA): TGTGCCAGCAAACTATCCCGGGCTAGCGGGAGGGGAAACACCGGGGAGCTGTTTTTT.

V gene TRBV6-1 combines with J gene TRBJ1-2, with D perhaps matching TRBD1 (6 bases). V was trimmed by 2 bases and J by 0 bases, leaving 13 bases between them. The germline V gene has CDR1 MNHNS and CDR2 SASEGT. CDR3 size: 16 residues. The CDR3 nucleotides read TGTGCCAGCAGTGAACTACAGGGAGTAGCTAACTATGGCTACACCTTC. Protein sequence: CASSELQGVANYGYTF.

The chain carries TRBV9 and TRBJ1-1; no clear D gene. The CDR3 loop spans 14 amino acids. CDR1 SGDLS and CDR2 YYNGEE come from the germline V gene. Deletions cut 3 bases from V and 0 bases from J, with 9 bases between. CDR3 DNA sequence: TGTGCCAGCAGCGCCCTGGTCGTGAACACTGAAGCTTTCTTT. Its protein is CASSALVVNTEAFF.

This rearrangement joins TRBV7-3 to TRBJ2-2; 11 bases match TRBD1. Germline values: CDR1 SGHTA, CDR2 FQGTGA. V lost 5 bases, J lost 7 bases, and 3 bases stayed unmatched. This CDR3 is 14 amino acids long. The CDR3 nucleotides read TGTGCCAGCAGCCATGGGACAGGGGGCGGGGAGCTGTTTTTT. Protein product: CASSHGTGGGELFF.

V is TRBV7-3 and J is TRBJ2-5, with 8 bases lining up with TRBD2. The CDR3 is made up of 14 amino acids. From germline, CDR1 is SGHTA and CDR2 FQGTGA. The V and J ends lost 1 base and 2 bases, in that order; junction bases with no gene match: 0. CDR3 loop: CASSLSGGQETQYF. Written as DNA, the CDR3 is TGTGCCAGCAGCTTAAGCGGGGGGCAAGAGACCCAGTACTTC.

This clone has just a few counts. The CDR3 nucleotides read TGTGCCAGCAGCGCCCGCACCGACAGGGAAGTGGGCTACACCTTC. It is translated as CASSARTDREVGYTF. The chain has TRBV7-9 and TRBJ1-2; 7 positions agree with TRBD1. Germline V lookup: CDR1 SEHNR, CDR2 FQNEAQ (reference sequence). The CDR3 totals 15 residues. Losses at the gene ends were 5 bases for V and 8 bases for J; bases not matched to a gene: 14. The whole variable domain, filled in from reference TRBV7-9 and TRBJ1-2, reads DTGVSQNPRHKITKRGQNVTFRCDPISEHNRLYWYRQTLGQGPEFLTYFQNEAQLEKSRLLSDRFSAERPKGSFSTLEIQRTEQGDSAMYLCASSARTDREVGYTFGSGTRLTVV.

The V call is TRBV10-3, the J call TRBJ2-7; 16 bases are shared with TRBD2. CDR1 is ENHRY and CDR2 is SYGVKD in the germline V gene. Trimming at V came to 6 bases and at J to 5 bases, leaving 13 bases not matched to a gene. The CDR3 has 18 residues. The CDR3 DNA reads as TGTGCCATCAGGTCCGGGACTAGCGGGAGGGCCGATCCGAACGAGCAGTACTTC. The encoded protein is CAIRSGTSGRADPNEQYF.

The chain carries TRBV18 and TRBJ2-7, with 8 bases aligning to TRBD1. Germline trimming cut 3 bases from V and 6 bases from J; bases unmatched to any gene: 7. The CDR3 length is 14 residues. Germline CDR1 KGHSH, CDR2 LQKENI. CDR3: CASSPNGQGSEQYF. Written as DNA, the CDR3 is TGTGCCAGCTCACCCAACGGACAGGGAAGCGAGCAGTACTTC. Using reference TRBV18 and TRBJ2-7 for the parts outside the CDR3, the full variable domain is NAGVMQNPRHLVRRRGQEARLRCSPMKGHSHVYWYRQLPEEGLKFMVYLQKENIIDESGMPKERFSAEFPKEGPSILRIQQVVRGDSAAYFCASSPNGQGSEQYFGPGTRLTVT.

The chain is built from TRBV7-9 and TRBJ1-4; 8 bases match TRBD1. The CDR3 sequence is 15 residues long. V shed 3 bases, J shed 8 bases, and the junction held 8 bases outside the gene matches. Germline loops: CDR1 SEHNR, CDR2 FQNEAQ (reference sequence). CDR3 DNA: TGTGCCAGCAGCTTCAAAGGACAGGGCGGGGAAAAACTGTTTTTT. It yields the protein CASSFKGQGGEKLFF. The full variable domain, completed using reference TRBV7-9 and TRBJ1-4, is DTGVSQNPRHKITKRGQNVTFRCDPISEHNRLYWYRQTLGQGPEFLTYFQNEAQLEKSRLLSDRFSAERPKGSFSTLEIQRTEQGDSAMYLCASSFKGQGGEKLFFGSGTQLSVL.

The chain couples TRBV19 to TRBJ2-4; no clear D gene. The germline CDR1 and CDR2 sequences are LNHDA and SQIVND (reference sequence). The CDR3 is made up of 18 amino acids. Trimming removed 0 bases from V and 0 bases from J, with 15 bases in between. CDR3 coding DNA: TGTGCCAGTAGTATAGATAACGCGGCAGACTTAGCCAAAAACATTCAGTACTTC. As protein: CASSIDNAADLAKNIQYF.

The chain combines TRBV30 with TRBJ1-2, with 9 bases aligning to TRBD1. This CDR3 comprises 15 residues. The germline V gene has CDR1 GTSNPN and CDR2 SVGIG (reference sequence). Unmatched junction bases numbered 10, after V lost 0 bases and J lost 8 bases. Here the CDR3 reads CAWSVQTGGAFGYTF. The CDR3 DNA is TGTGCCTGGAGTGTACAGACAGGGGGTGCGTTCGGCTACACCTTC.

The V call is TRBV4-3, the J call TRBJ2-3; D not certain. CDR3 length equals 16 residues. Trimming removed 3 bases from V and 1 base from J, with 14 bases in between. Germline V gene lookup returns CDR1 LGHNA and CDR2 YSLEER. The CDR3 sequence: CASSQDRVLGTDTQYF. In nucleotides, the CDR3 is TGCGCCAGCAGCCAGGACCGGGTGCTGGGCACAGATACGCAGTATTTT.

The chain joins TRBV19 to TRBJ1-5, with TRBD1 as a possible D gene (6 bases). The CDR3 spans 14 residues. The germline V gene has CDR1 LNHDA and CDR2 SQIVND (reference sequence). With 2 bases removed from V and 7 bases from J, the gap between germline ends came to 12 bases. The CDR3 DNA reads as TGTGCCAGTAGTATACGAACAGGGCAACAGCCCCAGCATTTT. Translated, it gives CASSIRTGQQPQHF. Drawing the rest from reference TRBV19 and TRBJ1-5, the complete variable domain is DGGITQSPKYLFRKEGQNVTLSCEQNLNHDAMYWYRQDPGQGLRLIYYSQIVNDFQKGDIAEGYSVSREKKESFPLTVTSAQKNPTAFYLCASSIRTGQQPQHFGDGTRLSIL.

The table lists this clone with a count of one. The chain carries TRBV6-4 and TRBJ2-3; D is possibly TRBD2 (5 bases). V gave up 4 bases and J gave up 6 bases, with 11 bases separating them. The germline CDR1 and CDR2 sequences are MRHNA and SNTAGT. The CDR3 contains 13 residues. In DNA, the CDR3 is TGTGCCAGCAGTGTCGAGGGTGGGGATACGCAGTATTTT. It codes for CASSVEGGDTQYF.

CDR3 nucleotide sequence: TGTGCCAGCAGCTCGACAGGGGGGAAAGGTGGCTACACCTTC. It specifies CASSSTGGKGGYTF. V usage is TRBV5-4 and J usage is TRBJ1-2; 9 positions match TRBD1. The CDR3 covers 14 residues. V was pared by 3 bases and J by 7 bases, with 7 bases of the junction left unmatched. CDR1 and CDR2 (germline): SGHNT, YYREEE (reference sequence).

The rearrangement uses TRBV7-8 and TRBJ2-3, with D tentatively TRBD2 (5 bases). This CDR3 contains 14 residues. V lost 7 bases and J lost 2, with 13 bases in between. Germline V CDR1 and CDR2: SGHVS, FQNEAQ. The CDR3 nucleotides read TGTGCCAGCAACCGGGATTGGGACACAGATACGCAGTATTTT. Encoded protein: CASNRDWDTDTQYF.

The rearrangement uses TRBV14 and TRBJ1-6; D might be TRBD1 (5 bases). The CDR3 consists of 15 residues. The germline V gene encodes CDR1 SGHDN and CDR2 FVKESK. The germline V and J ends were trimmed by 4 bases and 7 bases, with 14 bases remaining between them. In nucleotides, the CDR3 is TGTGCCAGCAGCCCGGCTCGGGGCGGGAATTCACCCCTCCACTTT. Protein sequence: CASSPARGGNSPLHF.

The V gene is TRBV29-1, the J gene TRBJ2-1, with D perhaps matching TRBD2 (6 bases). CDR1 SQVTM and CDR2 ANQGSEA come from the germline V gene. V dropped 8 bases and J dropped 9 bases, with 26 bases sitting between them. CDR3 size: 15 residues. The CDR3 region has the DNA TGCAGCTCACTCCCCGACGGGAGTTTTGGGGGTGAGCAGTTCTTC. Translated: CSSLPDGSFGGEQFF.

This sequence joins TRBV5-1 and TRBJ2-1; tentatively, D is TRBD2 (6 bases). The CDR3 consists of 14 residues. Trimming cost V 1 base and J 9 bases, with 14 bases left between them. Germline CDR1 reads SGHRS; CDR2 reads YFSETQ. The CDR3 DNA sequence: TGCGCCAGCAGCTTGTGGGAGGTTTCGGGTGAGCAGTTCTTC. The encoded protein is CASSLWEVSGEQFF.